This T cell receptor (beta chain) derives from a study of cytomegalovirus exposure and HLA in healthy donors. Across the study: In a previous analysis, approximately 110 million unique TCR beta sequences were found from 170 million or so T cells.

Concerning this clone itself: The antigen is undetermined.

The CDR3 has 15 residues. Trimming cost V 3 bases and J 1 base, with 12 bases left between them. Germline lookup yields CDR1 SEHNR and CDR2 FQNEAQ (reference sequence). The PCR used 60 Vbeta and 13 Jbeta primers. Clones were read by immunoSEQ multiplex PCR, and TCRdb kept only the in-frame ones, dropping some. The sample lists 110,000 or so clones; 60% to 75% were seen once. Study conclusions and caveats: Segments of the TCR beta V type were, in most cases, productive about 87% or about 30% of the time in an earlier analysis. A later analysis associated 16,951 TCR beta sequences with HLA alleles at a 0.05 false discovery rate.

Sequencing was carried out using PBMCs. The V gene is TRBV7-9, the J gene TRBJ1-1; D uncertain. The sequence was obtained from a woman between 35 and 50 years old in good health and CMV-seropositive. CDR3 DNA sequence: TGTGCCAGCAGCTTGTATCTGCGAGGGAACACTGAAGCTTTCTTT. Amino acids: CASSLYLRGNTEAFF.